A selection of T cell receptor beta chains follows, all from one sample in a study of cytomegalovirus exposure and HLA in healthy donors. Method: immunoSEQ multiplex PCR; TCRdb's copy keeps in-frame clones and lacks some. The table has about 160,000 clones, 81% seen once. The sample was PBMCs. Source of these receptors: a man aged 50 or older in good health and CMV-seropositive. CDR3s include the opening cysteine and the closing phenylalanine or tryptophan. A D gene is named only where the DNA matches it firmly. For some rows the clone size is stated as once, few or many, or as a class when expanded; others skip it.

d_call	v_call	j_call	clone_size	cdr3_nt	cdr3_aa
-	TRBV6-5	TRBJ2-5	-	TGTGCCAGCAGCGTTCCGGGAGAAGAGACCCAGTACTTC	CASSVPGEETQYF
-	TRBV5-1	TRBJ1-4	-	TGCGCCAGCAGCTTGAGGGGAGGGGGTGAAAAACTGTTTTTT	CASSLRGGGEKLFF
-	TRBV27	TRBJ2-3	few	TGTGCCAGCGGGAGGGGGGGCACAGATACGCAGTATTTT	CASGRGGTDTQYF
-	TRBV25-1	TRBJ2-3	-	TGTGCCAGCAGCCTCACAGATACGCAGTATTTT	CASSLTDTQYF
-	TRBV18	TRBJ2-6	-	TGTGCCAGCTCACTACAGGGCCCTGGCTCTGGGGCCAACGTCCTGACTTTC	CASSLQGPGSGANVLTF
-	TRBV5-1	TRBJ1-6	-	TGCGCCAGCAGCTTGGAATTCAGGGGCTATAATTCACCCCTCCACTTT	CASSLEFRGYNSPLHF
-	TRBV2	TRBJ2-5	-	TGTGCCAGCAGATACCCCAGGGCGGAGACCCAGTACTTC	CASRYPRAETQYF
-	TRBV2	TRBJ1-2	-	TGTGCCAGCAGTGAAGCCGGGAACATAGGGGGCTACACCTTC	CASSEAGNIGGYTF
-	TRBV27	TRBJ2-7	once	TGTGCCAGCAGTCCCGTTACTTCGGTCTACGAGCAGTACTTC	CASSPVTSVYEQYF
-	TRBV5-1	TRBJ1-1	-	TGCGCCAGCAGCTTGAACGGTGAGAACACTGAAGCTTTCTTT	CASSLNGENTEAFF
-	TRBV7-9	TRBJ1-3	few	TGTGCCAGCAGCTTAGGGACAGTCGGAAACACCATATATTTT	CASSLGTVGNTIYF
TRBD2	TRBV28	TRBJ2-3	-	TGTGCCAGCGGCTCAGCGGGGCTGCGGACAGATACGCAGTATTTT	CASGSAGLRTDTQYF
TRBD2	TRBV5-6	TRBJ2-7	-	TGTGCCAGCAGCCAGGGACTAGCGGGGGGGCGCGAGCAGTACTTC	CASSQGLAGGREQYF
-	TRBV19	TRBJ1-5	few	TGTGCCAGTAGGGACCGGGACACCCTCAATCAGCCCCAGCATTTT	CASRDRDTLNQPQHF
-	TRBV11-2	TRBJ2-5	-	TGTGCCAGCAGCTTCCCACAGGAGACCCAGTACTTC	CASSFPQETQYF
-	TRBV6-1	TRBJ2-5	-	TGTGCCAGCAGTGTAGGAGGGCGAGAGACCCAGTACTTC	CASSVGGRETQYF
-	TRBV29-1	TRBJ2-3	-	TGCAGCGTCGACCTAGGACAGCTAGGGTTCACAGATACGCAGTATTTT	CSVDLGQLGFTDTQYF
-	TRBV5-1	TRBJ1-1	-	TGCGCCAGCAGCCGAAACCAGGGGAGGAACACTGAAGCTTTCTTT	CASSRNQGRNTEAFF
-	TRBV13	TRBJ2-7	-	TGTGCCAGCAGCTTAAGGGGAAGGTCGTCCTACGAGCAGTACTTC	CASSLRGRSSYEQYF
TRBD2	TRBV6-1	TRBJ2-2	-	TGTGCCAGCCCCCCCGGGGGGGGGCGGACCGGGGAGCTGTTTTTT	CASPPGGGRTGELFF
TRBD2	TRBV4-1	TRBJ2-7	-	TGCGCCAGCAGCCAAGGGACTAGCGGCCACTACGAGCAGTACTTC	CASSQGTSGHYEQYF
-	TRBV2	TRBJ1-4	-	TGTGCCAGCAGTGATGAGGGACTTACGAATGAAAAACTGTTTTTT	CASSDEGLTNEKLFF
-	TRBV6-6	TRBJ1-4	-	TGTGCCAGCAGTTACCCCGGTGAAAAACTGTTTTTT	CASSYPGEKLFF
TRBD1	TRBV5-1	TRBJ2-7	few	TGCGCCAGCAGCTTCGGGACAGGGGCCTACGAGCAGTACTTC	CASSFGTGAYEQYF
TRBD1	TRBV18	TRBJ1-1	-	TGTGCCAGCTCGCTACAGGGGGCGGACACTGAAGCTTTCTTT	CASSLQGADTEAFF
-	TRBV28	TRBJ2-5	once	TGTGCCAGCAGTCTAAATTCGGCTGAACGGGGATACTTC	CASSLNSAERGYF
-	TRBV7-3	TRBJ2-5	-	TGTGCCAGCAGATTCGCCGGGAGCGAGACCCAGTACTTC	CASRFAGSETQYF
-	TRBV18	TRBJ2-1	-	TGTGCCAGCTCACCAGCGGGAAAGGAGCAGTTCTTC	CASSPAGKEQFF
-	TRBV19	TRBJ2-7	once	TGTGCCAGTAGGAGCAGGGCGAATCTCTACGAGCAGTACTTC	CASRSRANLYEQYF
TRBD1	TRBV27	TRBJ2-7	-	TGTGCCAGCAGTTTATACAGGGGCCCCTACGAGCAGTACTTC	CASSLYRGPYEQYF
-	TRBV5-5	TRBJ2-7	-	TGTGCCAGCAGCTTCGGGTACGAGCAGTACTTC	CASSFGYEQYF
-	TRBV27	TRBJ1-1	-	TGTGCCAGCATCGGAGGGTTCACTGAAGCTTTCTTT	CASIGGFTEAFF
TRBD2	TRBV19	TRBJ2-7	-	TGTGCCAGTAGTGCGGGACTAGCGGGATACGAGCAGTACTTC	CASSAGLAGYEQYF
TRBD1	TRBV6-4	TRBJ1-5	-	TGTGCCAGCAGCCAGGGACAGCCCCTTTATCCCCAGCATTTT	CASSQGQPLYPQHF
-	TRBV7-9	TRBJ1-2	-	TGTGCCAGCAGCTGGGAGGCGGGATCCATTGGCTACACCTTC	CASSWEAGSIGYTF
-	TRBV2	TRBJ1-1	once	TGTGCCAGCAGAGCCACCCAAAGCACTGAAGCTTTCTTT	CASRATQSTEAFF
TRBD1	TRBV6-6	TRBJ1-1	-	TGTGCCAGCAGGGACAGGGAAGCTTTCTTT	CASRDREAFF